Detailed here is one T cell receptor beta chain. The V gene's germline CDR1 is MNHEY and CDR2 SVGAGI. This CDR3 comprises 15 residues. Germline trimming cut 4 bases from V and 3 bases from J; bases unmatched to any gene: 8. The data were obtained in a study of blood T cell repertoires in COVID-19. In the source study's methods: Reference gene primer amplification yielded estimated nucleated cell counts. TCRdb's copy holds only in-frame clones and misses some; the assay was immunoSEQ multiplex PCR. V, J and clone size derive from that table, while D and trimming were established from the DNA sequence. This sample has fewer than 500,000 clones, with roughly 89% found just once.

This chain joins TRBV6-5 and TRBJ1-1; 7 nucleotides line up with TRBD1. Sequenced: peripheral blood. The clonotype comes from a woman aged 25 to 39 with active or convalescent COVID-19. The CDR3 bases are TGTGCCAGCAGTTTATCGACAGGGATGCACACTGAAGCTTTCTTT. Its protein is CASSLSTGMHTEAFF.